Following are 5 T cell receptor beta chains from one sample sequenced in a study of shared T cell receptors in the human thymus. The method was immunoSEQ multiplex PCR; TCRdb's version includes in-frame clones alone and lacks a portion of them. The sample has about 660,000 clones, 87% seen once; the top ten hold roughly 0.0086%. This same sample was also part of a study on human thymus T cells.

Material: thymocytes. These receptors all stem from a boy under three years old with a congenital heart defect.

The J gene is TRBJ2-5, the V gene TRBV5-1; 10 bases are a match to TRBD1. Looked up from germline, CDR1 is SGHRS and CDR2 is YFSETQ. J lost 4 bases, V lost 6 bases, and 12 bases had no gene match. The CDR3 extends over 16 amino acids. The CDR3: CASMTWGQGYGETQYF. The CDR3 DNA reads TGCGCCAGCATGACGTGGGGACAGGGGTACGGAGAGACCCAGTACTTC.

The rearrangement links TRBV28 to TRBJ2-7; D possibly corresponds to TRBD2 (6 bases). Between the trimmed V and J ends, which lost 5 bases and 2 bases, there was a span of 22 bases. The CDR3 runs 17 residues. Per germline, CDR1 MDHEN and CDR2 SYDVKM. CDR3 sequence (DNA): TGTGCCAGCAGTGCCTATCATCCGGGACTGGGCACCTACGAGCAGTACTTC. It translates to CASSAYHPGLGTYEQYF.

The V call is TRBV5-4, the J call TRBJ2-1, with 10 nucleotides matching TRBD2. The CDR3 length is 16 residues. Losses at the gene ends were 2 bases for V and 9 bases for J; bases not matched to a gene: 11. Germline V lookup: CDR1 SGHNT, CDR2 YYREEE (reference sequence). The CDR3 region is CASSLGASGSKVEQFF. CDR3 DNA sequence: TGTGCCAGCAGCTTAGGGGCTAGCGGGAGTAAAGTTGAGCAGTTCTTC.

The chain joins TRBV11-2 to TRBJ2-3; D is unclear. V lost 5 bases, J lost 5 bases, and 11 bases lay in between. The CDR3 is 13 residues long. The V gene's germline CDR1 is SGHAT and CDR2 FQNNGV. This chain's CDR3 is CASSPSLRDTQYF. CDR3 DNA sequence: TGTGCCAGCAGCCCGAGTTTAAGAGATACGCAGTATTTT.

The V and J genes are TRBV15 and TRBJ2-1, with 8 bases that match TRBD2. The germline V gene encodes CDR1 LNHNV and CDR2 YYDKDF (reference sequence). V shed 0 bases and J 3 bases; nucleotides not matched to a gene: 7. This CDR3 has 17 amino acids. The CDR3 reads CATSRDLAGSIYNEQFF. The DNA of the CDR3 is TGTGCCACCAGCAGAGACTTAGCGGGATCTATCTACAATGAGCAGTTCTTC. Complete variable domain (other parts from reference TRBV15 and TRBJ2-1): DAMVIQNPRYQVTQFGKPVTLSCSQTLNHNVMYWYQQKSSQAPKLLFHYYDKDFNNEADTPDNFQSRRPNTSFCFLDIRSPGLGDTAMYLCATSRDLAGSIYNEQFFGPGTRLTVL.